This TCR beta chain emerged from a study of T cell responses to AZD1222 COVID-19 vaccine (dated by TCRdb to the early 2020s). About the full investigation: AZD1222 recipients given second doses at about 4 weeks or at about 12 weeks were pooled, since spike-specific TCR depth and breadth were not found to differ between the two schedules. TCR sequencing covered 233 trial participants: 207 given two doses of AZD1222 and 26 given two doses of MenACWY control vaccine. Trial participants were enrolled by age into subgroups of 18-55, 56-69 and 70-plus years, and 148, 28 and 57 TCR-sequenced participants, respectively, were included in these subgroups. Paper-wide results and their limitations: The 56-69-year group was small, and its depth increase did not reach significance, likely because of low power. Conclusions about previously exposed vaccinees were limited because only six AZD1222 recipients were SARS-CoV-2 seropositive at baseline. CD4 TCRs associated with the vaccine covered the entire spike protein, and the dominant responses were in regions 160-218 and 743-854. Because no day 14 peak-response samples were available, the repertoires could be characterized only after the peak T cell response. Epitopes outside the regions mutated in the B.1.351 and B.1.1.7 variants were reportedly recognized by nearly half of the unique spike-specific TCRs. After two AZD1222 doses, spike-specific TCR breadth and depth were significantly higher than at day 0 and than in MenACWY recipients. Most participants were white British and females outnumbered males, and the authors suggested that clonal diversity may have been underestimated.

The time point tag for this specimen amounts to: baseline before first vaccination. The vaccinee samples were drawn from two UK trials, COV001 and COV002, one of which was a single-blind randomized controlled phase 2/3 trial testing AZD1222 (ChAdOx1 nCoV-19) in healthy adults. Trial participant PBMC samples were collected at day 0 and day 28 after the second dose for TCRbeta chain sequencing. Regarding this clone: The antigen it binds to is not known. Nothing much larger sits one base from this clone, and base qualities are not available.

The CDR1 and CDR2 encoded by the germline V gene (reference sequence) are LNHDA and SQIVND. The CDR3 holds 13 amino acids from the cysteine to the phenylalanine. Only the CDR3 DNA stays, 39 bases, in frame from base 1. V lost 4 bases and J lost 5 bases; the stretch between them is 9 bases long. The CDR3 regions of human TCRbeta chains were analyzed by immunosequencing. Per the original workflow: Repertoire TCRs were matched against a reference library of SARS-CoV-2-specific TCRs generated with the MIRA antigen-specificity platform. Breadth was defined as the fraction of unique TCRs that were SARS-CoV-2-associated, and depth was defined as the fraction of total T cells that were SARS-CoV-2-associated. Using the MIRA data, every spike-specific TCR was mapped to the spike region that the TCR reacted to and assigned to either a CD4 or a CD8 class. Log10-transformed breadth and depth values were compared by one-way ANOVA with Sidak's multiple comparisons tests. TCRdb's version of the immuneACCESS table is confined to in-frame rearrangements and falls short of the full clone set. An unresolved V gene accounts for under half of the shortfall where checked; the remainder is of unknown origin. Clonal size and the V and J genes are those of that table, whereas D and trimming came from the DNA. This sample is represented by about 86,000 clones; approximately 80% of them were singletons. The ten largest clones represent 20% to 25% of the sample.

The material sequenced was peripheral blood, taken on day 0 of AZD1222 vaccination. This TCR came from an adult in good health. The sequence links TRBV19 to TRBJ1-5; a confident D gene designation cannot be given. The base sequence is TGTGCCAGTAGTAGTACTCGGGATCAGCCCCAGCATTTT. Translation gives CASSSTRDQPQHF.